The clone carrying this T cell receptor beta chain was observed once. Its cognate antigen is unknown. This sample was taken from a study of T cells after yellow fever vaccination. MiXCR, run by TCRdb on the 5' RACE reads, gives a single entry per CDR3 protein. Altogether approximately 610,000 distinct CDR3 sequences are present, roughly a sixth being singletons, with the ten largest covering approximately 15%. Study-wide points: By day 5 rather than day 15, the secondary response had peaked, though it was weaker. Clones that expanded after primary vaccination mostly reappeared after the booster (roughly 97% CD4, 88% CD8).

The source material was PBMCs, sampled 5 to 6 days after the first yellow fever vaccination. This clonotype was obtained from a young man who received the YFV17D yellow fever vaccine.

DNA of the CDR3: TGTGCCAGCAGCCCCCGTTCGGTCCCCGGGGAGCTGTTTTTT. This translates into CASSPRSVPGELFF. The chain employs TRBV11-3 and TRBJ2-2; D call uncertain. Trimming left V 5 bases short and J 6 bases short, with 13 bases between. The CDR3 totals 14 residues. Germline-derived CDR1 and CDR2 are SGHNT and YENEEA.